What follows is one T cell receptor (beta chain) and its context. The antigen it recognizes is unknown. No base-level quality is on record; no much larger clone is a single base apart. The data were obtained in a study of shared clonotypes between healthy human individuals (dated by TCRdb to the early 2020s). About the investigation overall: The cohort included three men and a couple of women between 18 and 49 years of age. For each donor, three plates each were used for CD4 naive and CD4 memory, two plates were used for CD8 naive, and one plate was used for CD8 memory. Blood TCR repertoires of five healthy adults were deeply sequenced to estimate repertoire size and the extent of clonotype sharing between individuals. Different laboratories and diverse techniques were used to prepare libraries and sequence TCR repertoires, to increase sequencing depth and limit assay-specific biases. Leukapheresis yielded between about 0.9 and 9.5 billion PBMCs per donor. Findings and caveats that apply to the study as a whole: About 5% of naive CD4, more than 3% of naive CD8, about 2.4% of memory CD4, and about 0.4% of memory CD8 clonotypes were shared across several donors. Pairwise subsampling led to the expectation that sequencing depth would affect the degree of clonotype sharing among donors. Rarefaction of sorted-subset datasets indicated incomplete sequencing despite the large sequencing depth. Compared with non-shared clonotypes, the clonotypes found in all four sorted-subset donors had higher generation probabilities. Because the study included only a small number of donors, the genetic and exposure-history diversity represented was limited. Larger estimated clonotype richness was generally found for naive subsets than for memory subsets. Sampling was restricted to blood, and TCR repertoires in tissues likely differ from the TCR repertoires found in blood.

Trimming removed 4 bases from V and 3 bases from J, leaving 10 bases between the germline ends. According to the germline V gene (reference sequence), CDR1 reads SGHNT and CDR2 reads YYREEE. The CDR3 goes from the cysteine to the phenylalanine over 13 residues. The only DNA kept is the CDR3, 39 bases in frame from the first base. CD8 naive samples consisted of CD45RO-negative cells that were positively selected for CCR7, yielding a CD45RA+CCR7+ population without TemRA cells. Donors were healthy HIV-negative adults with no recently reported acute infections or vaccinations. Only Caucasian adults living in Nashville, Tennessee, USA were represented among the donors. Blood was obtained by leukapheresis, after which PBMCs were separated by Ficoll-Histopaque density gradient centrifugation and cryopreserved in liquid nitrogen vapor phase. Analytical flow cytometry was used to check the purity and quantity of every magnetically sorted T cell population. From each sorted fraction, genomic DNA was isolated and quantified by UV absorbance on a Nanodrop 2000c.

Using the deep immunoSEQ assay, multiplex PCR amplified TCR CDR3 regions from genomic DNA. Genomic DNA extracted from each cell subset was distributed evenly over all wells of several immunoSEQ 96-well plates, and each plate served as one replicate. Each replicate PCR for sorted subsets received around 210 ng genomic DNA, equal to 30,000 or so T cell genomes. Purified libraries were measured with a Qubit 3.0 fluorometer, size-checked on a Bioanalyzer 2100, and measured again with the KAPA Library Quantification kit. Every immunoSEQ 96-well plate was sequenced on a separate single-read 150-cycle Illumina NextSeq 550 flow cell. Per the original workflow: The immunoSEQ output contained only junctional sequences without quality scores, so filtering could not match that applied to full-length reads. Sequences were annotated with PyIR, a Python wrapper for IgBLAST v1.9, using IMGT germline references to assign V/J genes and CDR3. Reads were removed for weak V/J assignments (E-value above 1e-6), missing CDR3, stop codons, out-of-frame junctions, or ambiguous translated residues. A V3J clonotype was defined by an identical inferred V gene, J gene, and CDR3 amino acid sequence. To compute the percentage overlap between repertoires, the number of shared unique clonotypes was divided by the size of the smaller repertoire. Richness of each repertoire was evaluated using RTK rarefaction, the Chao1 estimator, and Recon v2.1 estimates of unobserved clonotypes. Generation probabilities for all TCRbeta clonotypes obtained by the gDNA method from a few donors were computed using OLGA. Entries here come from immuneACCESS through TCRdb and include only in-frame sequences with V and J called. Some clones fail to appear in such tables; in the studies checked, an unresolved V gene covers under half of the shortfall, and the cause of the remainder is unknown. That table gives V, J and clone size, and the DNA gave D and trimming. This sample comprises roughly 550,000 clones, 95% to 96% of them detected only once. The leading ten clones occupy 0.095% to 0.12% of the sample.

The sample taken for sequencing was naive CD8+ T cells sorted from blood. This sample's cell subset or site label indicates: CD45RA+CCR7+. The V gene is TRBV5-4 and the J gene is TRBJ1-2, with the D gene uncertain. The TCR comes from a woman aged 25 to 39 in good health. CDR3 sequence: CASSRILDYGYTF. The DNA sequence is TGTGCCAGCAGCCGGATTCTGGACTATGGCTACACCTTC.